The clone carrying this T cell receptor (beta chain) was seen a single time. The data are from a study of T cells after posttransplantation cyclophosphamide. Germline CDR1 LNHDA, CDR2 SQIVND (reference sequence). The V gene lost 4 bases and the J gene lost 1 base, with 16 bases spanning the gap. The CDR3 totals 16 residues. Clones were read by immunoSEQ multiplex PCR, and TCRdb kept only the in-frame ones, dropping some. The table records just over 20,000 clones, under 99% of them present only once. Cells defined as naive were viable CD3+CD4+ or CD3+CD8+ and CCR7+CD45RA+CD45RO-CD95-CD27+CD28+. Peripheral blood was collected from the related graft donor on the marrow donation day.

The specimen sequenced was naive CD4+ T cells sorted from PBMCs. The chain has TRBV19 and TRBJ1-1, with a possible D match to TRBD1 (5 bases). This clonotype was obtained from a man aged 40-49 years in good health, CMV-negative, and a related stem cell transplant donor. The CDR3 spells CASSTPGRGSNTEAFF. For the CDR3, the DNA is TGTGCCAGTAGTACCCCTGGGAGGGGTTCGAACACTGAAGCTTTCTTT.